These 22 T cell receptor beta chains share one sample of origin, sequenced in a study of Graves' ophthalmopathy and Graves' hyperthyroidism. CDR3 regions of TCR beta were amplified from RNA transcripts. First-round RT-PCR employed HTBI primers, with a second-round multiplex PCR after it. TCRdb independently ran MiXCR on the multiplex PCR reads; one entry per CDR3 protein. The sample contains around 1,000,000 distinct CDR3 sequences, roughly 35% of which appear only once. Input material: peripheral blood or thyroid tissue (not recorded which). All receptors derive from an adult man with Graves' hyperthyroidism.

The J gene is TRBJ2-7, the V gene TRBV10-1, with D perhaps TRBD2 (7 bases). Germline CDR1 WNHNN, CDR2 SYGVQD (reference sequence). Trimming left V 0 bases short and J 2 bases short, with 11 bases between. The CDR3 sequence is 15 residues long. The CDR3 DNA reads as TGCGCCAGCAGTGAGTCGGGGGGGGCACCCTACGAGCAGTACTTC. Protein: CASSESGGAPYEQYF.

This clonotype was found many times. V is TRBV15 and J is TRBJ1-2; TRBD1 might be the D (5 bases). Trimming shortened V by 3 bases and J by 7 bases, and 15 bases separated the two germline ends. This CDR3 contains 14 residues. Germline V gene sequence: CDR1 LNHNV, CDR2 YYDKDF (reference sequence). The CDR3 DNA follows: TGTGCCACCAGCAGGGCGGGGGAAGGGAGTGGCTACACCTTC. Residues: CATSRAGEGSGYTF. Supplemented by reference TRBV15 and TRBJ1-2, the full variable domain reads DAMVIQNPRYQVTQFGKPVTLSCSQTLNHNVMYWYQQKSSQAPKLLFHYYDKDFNNEADTPDNFQSRRPNTSFCFLDIRSPGLGDTAMYLCATSRAGEGSGYTFGSGTRLTVV.

This clonotype appeared a few times. This chain uses TRBV20-1 with TRBJ1-4, with D possibly being TRBD1 (5 bases). V lost 2 bases and J lost 8, with 15 bases in between. Germline-derived CDR1 and CDR2 are DFQATT and SNEGSKA (reference sequence). CDR3 length: 14 amino acids. CDR3 sequence: CSARPPSRGEKLFF. CDR3 DNA sequence: TGCAGTGCTAGACCCCCCTCCCGGGGGGAAAAACTGTTTTTT.

The V and J genes are TRBV29-1 and TRBJ1-1, with D possibly matching TRBD1 (6 bases). Germline CDR1 reads SQVTM; CDR2 reads ANQGSEA. The CDR3 runs 13 residues. The V end lost 1 base, the J end lost 5 bases, and 11 bases lay between the germline ends. The CDR3 DNA is TGCAGCGTTGAAGGACAGGCTATGACTGAAGCTTTCTTT. Translating it yields CSVEGQAMTEAFF.

The chain uses TRBV19 and TRBJ2-2; 7 nucleotides match TRBD2. The CDR3 extends over 15 amino acids. Trimming at V came to 9 bases and at J to 4 bases, leaving 11 bases not matched to a gene. Germline CDR1 reads LNHDA; CDR2 reads SQIVND (reference sequence). Here the CDR3 reads CASSGLVPSTGELFF. DNA for the CDR3: TGTGCCAGCAGTGGACTAGTCCCGAGCACCGGGGAGCTGTTTTTT.

This clonotype was counted only a few times. The chain joins TRBV11-2 to TRBJ2-2; TRBD1 aligns across 9 bases. The CDR3 sequence is 15 residues long. The trim removed 5 bases at V and 7 bases at J, leaving 8 bases unmatched. CDR1 is SGHAT, CDR2 FQNNGV, per germline. CDR3 bases: TGTGCCAGCAGCCCGTACGGGACAGGGAACGGGGAGCTGTTTTTT. Amino acids: CASSPYGTGNGELFF.

This clonotype was counted at least ten times. The chain employs TRBV7-9 and TRBJ2-7; the D is unclear. The CDR3 extends over 15 amino acids. Germline V gene data show CDR1 as SEHNR and CDR2 as FQNEAQ (reference sequence). Trimming pared 0 bases from V and 0 bases from J, leaving 9 bases between. The CDR3: CASSLAVPGSYEQYF. In nucleotides, the CDR3 is TGTGCCAGCAGCTTAGCGGTCCCCGGCTCCTACGAGCAGTACTTC. Full variable domain (remainder filled in from reference TRBV7-9 and TRBJ2-7): DTGVSQNPRHKITKRGQNVTFRCDPISEHNRLYWYRQTLGQGPEFLTYFQNEAQLEKSRLLSDRFSAERPKGSFSTLEIQRTEQGDSAMYLCASSLAVPGSYEQYFGPGTRLTVT.

As concerns this clonotype: A much larger clone differs from this one at a single base, so this may be a read error. The chain carries TRBV10-3 and TRBJ2-5, with D possibly TRBD1 on 6 matching bases. This CDR3 spans 13 amino acids. V was clipped by 8 bases and J by 1 base, with 11 bases between them. The V gene's germline CDR1 is ENHRY and CDR2 SYGVKD. CDR3 in amino acids: CAIERGTQETQYF. The CDR3 region has the DNA TGTGCCATCGAGAGGGGGACCCAAGAGACCCAGTACTTC.

This clonotype was counted between two and nine times. The J gene is TRBJ2-7, the V gene TRBV6-1, with TRBD1 identical over 10 bases. The CDR3 covers 14 residues. Trimming removed 7 bases from V and 2 bases from J; junction bases left unmatched: 5. Germline CDR1 is MNHNS and CDR2 is SASEGT. The CDR3 sequence: CASNRGQGTYEQYF. CDR3 in DNA: TGTGCCAGCAATCGGGGACAGGGGACCTACGAGCAGTACTTC.

The table lists this clonotype with a few counts. This may stem from a read error, because a much larger clone lies one nucleotide away. The gene calls are TRBV7-8 and TRBJ1-2; D possibly corresponds to TRBD1 (5 bases). V lost 6 bases, J lost 6 bases, and 14 bases lay in between. The CDR3 contains 13 residues. From germline, CDR1 is SGHVS and CDR2 FQNEAQ. The CDR3 here is CASSARGGNGYTF. CDR3 DNA: TGTGCCAGCAGTGCGCGGGGGGGGAATGGCTACACCTTC.

This clonotype was seen repeatedly, ten times or more. Sequence at one end of the junction differs from germline and may be a read error. The chain combines TRBV5-1 with TRBJ1-1, with D hard to call. The germline V gene encodes CDR1 SGHRS and CDR2 YFSETQ. The CDR3 has 12 amino acids. CDR3 in amino acids: CASSLYGTEAFF. As DNA, the CDR3 is TGTGCCAGCAGCTTGTATGGCACTGAAGCTTTCTTT.

A note on this clonotype: The junction and the germline gene differ at one end; a read error may be behind it. This chain uses TRBV7-2 with TRBJ2-7; maybe TRBD2 (6 bases). The length of the CDR3 is 14 residues. The germline gives CDR1 SGHTA, CDR2 FQGNSA. CDR3 DNA: TGTGCCAGCAGCTTGACACTTCCGGGCGGGGAGCTGTACTTC. Protein: CASSLTLPGGELYF.

This clonotype was seen only a few times. This chain links TRBV5-1 with TRBJ2-5; D remains unclear. Germline CDR1 SGHRS, CDR2 YFSETQ. The ends were cut back, 4 bases at V and 2 bases at J, with 9 bases in the middle. CDR3 size: 13 residues. The CDR3: CASSQAPQETQYF. The CDR3 DNA follows: TGCGCCAGCAGCCAAGCACCTCAAGAGACCCAGTACTTC. Supplemented by reference TRBV5-1 and TRBJ2-5, the full variable domain reads KAGVTQTPRYLIKTRGQQVTLSCSPISGHRSVSWYQQTPGQGLQFLFEYFSETQRNKGNFPGRFSGRQFSNSRSEMNVSTLELGDSALYLCASSQAPQETQYFGPGTRLLVL.

This clonotype has ten or more counts. The chain has TRBV20-1 and TRBJ1-1, with D hard to call. Germline values: CDR1 DFQATT, CDR2 SNEGSKA (reference sequence). Trimming shortened V by 2 bases and J by 4 bases, and 8 bases separated the two germline ends. This CDR3 spans 12 amino acids. CDR3 residues: CSARSPGTEAFF. CDR3 coding DNA: TGCAGTGCTAGATCCCCGGGCACTGAAGCTTTCTTT.

Worth noting for this clonotype: A read error may explain this, as a much larger clone is one base away. V is TRBV19 and J is TRBJ2-7, with 10 nucleotides matching TRBD2. From germline, CDR1 is LNHDA and CDR2 SQIVND (reference sequence). The CDR3 sequence is 15 residues long. Trimming cost V 5 bases and J 3 bases; bases outside gene matches: 7. The CDR3 sequence: CASSRASGSHYEQYF. The CDR3, as DNA: TGTGCCAGTAGTCGAGCTAGCGGGAGTCACTACGAGCAGTACTTC.

The CDR3 DNA is TGTGCCTGGCAGGGGCCTAATAGCAATCAGCCCCAGCATTTT. Translation gives CAWQGPNSNQPQHF. The chain employs TRBV30 and TRBJ1-5, with D tentatively TRBD1 (6 bases). Germline V CDR1 and CDR2: GTSNPN, SVGIG (reference sequence). V was pared by 5 bases and J by 0 bases, with 11 bases between. CDR3 length: 14 amino acids.

The chain couples TRBV24-1 to TRBJ1-5; D perhaps matches TRBD1 (5 bases). The V end was cut by 3 bases, the J end by 12 bases, with 8 bases between. The CDR3 consists of 11 residues. In germline, CDR1 is KGHDR, CDR2 SFDVKD. This CDR3 is CATSDTGIQHF. The CDR3 DNA sequence: TGTGCCACCAGTGATACAGGAATCCAGCATTTT.

This clonotype showed up many times. The rearrangement joins TRBV20-1 to TRBJ1-2; 8 bases are shared with TRBD1. CDR1 and CDR2 (germline): DFQATT, SNEGSKA (reference sequence). V shed 5 bases and J 7 bases; nucleotides not matched to a gene: 9. The CDR3 contains 13 residues. CDR3 nucleotides: TGCAGTGCTTCCAGGGGGCTGTCAGCTGGCTACACCTTC. Residues: CSASRGLSAGYTF.

This clonotype came up a few times. This chain joins TRBV12-3 or TRBV12-4 and TRBJ2-5, with 9 bases fitting TRBD2. The CDR3 runs to 13 residues. Trimming removed 6 bases from V and 5 bases from J; junction bases left unmatched: 4. The DNA for the CDR3 is TGTGCCAGCAGGGGACTAGCCATGGAGACCCAGTACTTC. The encoded protein is CASRGLAMETQYF.

This clonotype was seen many times. The chain is built from TRBV4-1 and TRBJ1-5; 7 bases map to TRBD1. Trimming at V came to 3 bases and at J to 4 bases, leaving 9 bases not matched to a gene. Germline CDR1 is MGHRA and CDR2 is YSYEKL. The CDR3 runs to 16 residues. In DNA form, the CDR3 reads TGCGCCAGCAGCCAGAGGGCGACAGGGTTAAATCAGCCCCAGCATTTT. It translates to CASSQRATGLNQPQHF.

As regards this clonotype: A much bigger clone sits one base away, suggesting this may be a read error. This chain joins TRBV12-3 or TRBV12-4 and TRBJ1-3; D gene uncertain. The CDR3 has 14 residues. The V and J ends lost 8 bases and 7 bases respectively, with 18 bases between them. In nucleotides, the CDR3 is TGTGCCAGCCACGGGAAGGGTATGGAGAACACCATATATTTT. Translation gives CASHGKGMENTIYF.

The rearrangement links TRBV5-1 to TRBJ1-1, with no clear D. Germline loops: CDR1 SGHRS, CDR2 YFSETQ. V was pared by 2 bases and J by 6 bases, with 14 bases between. This CDR3 is 14 amino acids long. The CDR3 DNA follows: TGCGCCAGCAGCTTCATCTCGACTTCTTCTGAAGCTTTCTTT. Translating it yields CASSFISTSSEAFF.